The rows below give T cell receptor beta chains drawn from one sample of a study of shared clonotypes between healthy human individuals. Measured with immunoSEQ multiplex PCR; TCRdb has only the in-frame clones, and not every one. The table lists more than 900,000 clones, approximately 80% of them singletons. The material sequenced was memory CD4+ T cells from PBMCs. These receptors were obtained from a man younger than 30 in good health. Some clones in this sample may be carry-over from other donors' samples. Both conserved end residues are part of each CDR3.

j_gene | v_gene | CDR3aa
TRBJ1-1 | TRBV7-8 | CASSVSTGWSTEAFF
TRBJ1-4 | TRBV27 | CASSPVGAGAEKLFF
TRBJ1-1 | TRBV4-2 | CASSQDPWEVNTEAFF
TRBJ2-7 | TRBV5-1 | CASSLGDGWGGDEQYF
TRBJ2-1 | TRBV27 | CASSLLSSGRYHNEQFF
TRBJ1-3 | TRBV30 | CAWSQGAASGNTIYF
TRBJ2-2 | TRBV6-5 | CASSSGPPSTGELFF
TRBJ1-1 | TRBV2 | CASSDGGFTEAFF
TRBJ2-3 | TRBV7-9 | CASSLTSGSTDTQYF
TRBJ1-1 | TRBV28 | CASSTPLGQGTKTFF
TRBJ1-3 | TRBV9 | CASSVVGGSGNTIYF
TRBJ2-3 | TRBV7-3 | CASSLIGSTDTQYF
TRBJ1-1 | TRBV5-1 | CASSQTGLVGTEAFF
TRBJ1-3 | TRBV2 | CASSEHWTAGNTIYF
TRBJ1-1 | TRBV5-1 | CASSKGQGGYTEAFF
TRBJ2-5 | TRBV5-1 | CASSLARRGSQETQYF
TRBJ1-2 | TRBV19 | CASSPRQASYYGYTF
TRBJ2-1 | TRBV4-3 | CASGQAGDFYNEQFF
TRBJ1-1 | TRBV18 | CASSPSTGSNTEAFF
TRBJ1-6 | TRBV7-8 | CASSPRDSSYNSPLHF
TRBJ2-1 | TRBV4-2 | CASSQRGSGRNEQFF
TRBJ2-3 | TRBV9 | CASSVEGTISTQYF
TRBJ1-1 | TRBV28 | CASSLLGQAHEAFF
TRBJ1-1 | TRBV5-1 | CASSLWGANRPFF
TRBJ2-3 | TRBV2 | CASSFLGDTYTDTQYF
TRBJ1-1 | TRBV28 | CASTETFKNTEAFF
TRBJ2-5 | TRBV6-6 | CASSPVRGKYQETQYF
TRBJ2-5 | TRBV7-3 | CASSLTPQETQYF
TRBJ2-7 | TRBV5-1 | CASSLSPFYEQYF
TRBJ1-1 | TRBV29-1 | CSVGTGRNTEAFF
TRBJ1-4 | TRBV5-4 | CASSNPRDQATNEKLFF
TRBJ2-7 | TRBV5-1 | CASSLAPSSYEQYF
TRBJ2-2 | TRBV19 | CASTPLGQGVVGTGELFF
TRBJ2-1 | TRBV10-3 | CAISASGSLHEQFF
TRBJ2-1 | TRBV6-6 | CASSLASEQFF
TRBJ1-1 | TRBV19 | CASRQQGMNTEAFF
TRBJ2-7 | TRBV9 | CASSVGPSPSYEQYF
TRBJ2-1 | TRBV6-4 | CATDRTSGDLEQFF
TRBJ2-5 | TRBV10-3 | CATMESQGGQETQYF
TRBJ2-7 | TRBV9 | CASSVGPRDTYEQYF
TRBJ1-1 | TRBV30 | CAWSKRTGDEAFF
TRBJ1-1 | TRBV2 | CASAFYSTEAFF
TRBJ1-3 | TRBV19 | CASSITGTGNTIYF
TRBJ1-2 | TRBV28 | CASRSGGYGYTF
TRBJ2-1 | TRBV6-6 | CASSSEPGREQFF
TRBJ1-2 | TRBV2 | CASRSDRGYGYTF
TRBJ2-3 | TRBV11-2 | CASSWDLTDTQYF
TRBJ1-2 | TRBV7-8 | CASSLGGFVGGYTF
TRBJ2-7 | TRBV6-6 | CASKKSGTGDEQYF
TRBJ2-1 | TRBV2 | CARGNMGDEQFF
TRBJ2-2 | TRBV9 | CASSVGASPRLTGELFF
TRBJ2-7 | TRBV9 | CASSEHTGGGYEQYF
TRBJ1-5 | TRBV28 | CASSLNLGQPQHF
TRBJ2-5 | TRBV6-5 | CASSFSAGWQETQYF
TRBJ2-2 | TRBV7-2 | CASSKQGGDTGELFF
TRBJ1-2 | TRBV27 | CASSFRRGGGAGYGYTF
TRBJ2-1 | TRBV7-9 | CASSHGTSGNYNEQFF
TRBJ1-4 | TRBV5-1 | CASSLGQGLNEKLFF
TRBJ2-5 | TRBV15 | CATSRGFGSGETQYF
TRBJ1-2 | TRBV5-1 | CASSVGNYGYTF